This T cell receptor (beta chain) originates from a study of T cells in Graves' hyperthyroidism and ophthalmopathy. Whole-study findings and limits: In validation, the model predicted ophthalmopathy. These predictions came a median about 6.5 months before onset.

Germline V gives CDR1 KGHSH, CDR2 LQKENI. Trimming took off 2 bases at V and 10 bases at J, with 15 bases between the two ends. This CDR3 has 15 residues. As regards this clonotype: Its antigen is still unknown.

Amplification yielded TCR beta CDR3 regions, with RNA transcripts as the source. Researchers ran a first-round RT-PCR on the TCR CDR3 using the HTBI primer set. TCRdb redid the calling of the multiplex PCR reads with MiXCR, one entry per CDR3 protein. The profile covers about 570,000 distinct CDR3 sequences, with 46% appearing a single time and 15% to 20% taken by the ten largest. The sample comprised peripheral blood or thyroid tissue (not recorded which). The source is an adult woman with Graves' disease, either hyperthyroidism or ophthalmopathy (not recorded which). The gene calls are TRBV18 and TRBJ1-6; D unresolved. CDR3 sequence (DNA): TGTGCCAGCTCACCATCGGCAGGAAGTGGGTCACCCCTCCACTTT. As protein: CASSPSAGSGSPLHF.